Below are 9 T cell receptor beta chains sequenced from a single sample in a study of blood T cell repertoires in COVID-19. Using immunoSEQ multiplex PCR, the repertoire was profiled, and TCRdb retains in-frame clones only, with some absent. The table includes 400,000 to 450,000 clones, roughly 90% detected once. The specimen was peripheral blood. These receptors were collected from a young man with COVID-19, enrolled during active disease.

This clone was recorded once. The rearrangement joins TRBV7-9 to TRBJ1-2; 11 bases are a match to TRBD1. The CDR3 is 15 residues long. With V trimmed by 6 bases and J by 7 bases, 10 bases remained unmatched. Germline CDR1 is SEHNR and CDR2 is FQNEAQ (reference sequence). The CDR3 protein is CASSFWTGGAGGYTF. The CDR3 coding sequence is TGTGCCAGCAGTTTTTGGACAGGGGGCGCAGGTGGCTACACCTTC.

This chain links TRBV19 with TRBJ2-1, with 10 bases lining up with TRBD2. The length of the CDR3 is 16 residues. V was clipped by 4 bases and J by 6 bases; unmatched bases: 9. Germline CDR1 and CDR2: LNHDA and SQIVND (reference sequence). The CDR3 nucleotides are TGTGCCAGTAGTACACCTCAGCGGGGGGGCATCAATGAGCAGTTCTTC. Translated, it gives CASSTPQRGGINEQFF. Complete variable domain (other parts from reference TRBV19 and TRBJ2-1): DGGITQSPKYLFRKEGQNVTLSCEQNLNHDAMYWYRQDPGQGLRLIYYSQIVNDFQKGDIAEGYSVSREKKESFPLTVTSAQKNPTAFYLCASSTPQRGGINEQFFGPGTRLTVL.

The rearrangement joins TRBV6-5 to TRBJ1-2; 10 positions agree with TRBD1. The length of the CDR3 is 13 residues. The junction had 6 bases not matched to a gene; V was cut back by 6 bases and J by 8 bases. In germline, CDR1 is MNHEY, CDR2 SVGAGI. The CDR3 bases are TGTGCCAGCAGCCCAGACAGGGGGCAAGGCTACACCTTC. Encoded protein: CASSPDRGQGYTF.

This clone was recorded once. The chain carries TRBV27 and TRBJ2-7; D is unclear. The CDR3 runs to 17 residues. V shed 8 bases and J shed 4 bases, with 27 bases lying between them. CDR1 is MNHEY, CDR2 SMNVEV, per germline (reference sequence). The CDR3 loop reads CASRLGPETLHGYEQYF. In DNA, the CDR3 is TGTGCCAGCCGCCTTGGCCCGGAGACTCTCCACGGGTACGAGCAGTACTTC.

The V and J genes are TRBV11-2 and TRBJ2-5; D unclear. This CDR3 region has 14 residues. Germline lookup yields CDR1 SGHAT and CDR2 FQNNGV. V was shortened by 5 bases and J by 1 base, with 11 bases between the two germline ends. The CDR3 loop reads CASSLGVGQETQYF. As DNA, the CDR3 is TGTGCCAGCAGCCTAGGAGTCGGCCAAGAGACCCAGTACTTC.

CDR3 nucleotides: TGTGCCACCAGTGCGTCTAGTTGGCAAGAGACCCAGTACTTC. As protein: CATSASSWQETQYF. The rearrangement uses TRBV24-1 and TRBJ2-5; D gene ambiguous. Trimming shortened V by 5 bases and J by 2 bases, and 11 bases separated the two germline ends. The CDR3 spans 14 residues. CDR1 is KGHDR, CDR2 SFDVKD, per germline.

The rearrangement uses TRBV5-4 and TRBJ2-6, with 8 bases matching TRBD1. The V gene's germline CDR1 is SGHNT and CDR2 YYREEE (reference sequence). This CDR3 comprises 15 residues. V trimming: 0 bases; J trimming: 4 bases; junction bases outside the gene matches: 0. CDR3 sequence (DNA): TGTGCCAGCAGCTTGGCAGGGGGCGGGGCCAACGTCCTGACTTTC. Amino acid sequence: CASSLAGGGANVLTF. The full variable domain, rest sourced from reference TRBV5-4 and TRBJ2-6, is ETGVTQSPTHLIKTRGQQVTLRCSSQSGHNTVSWYQQALGQGPQFIFQYYREEENGRGNFPPRFSGLQFPNYSSELNVNALELDDSALYLCASSLAGGGANVLTFGAGSRLTVL.

This clone has only one observation. This chain connects TRBV12-3 or TRBV12-4 to TRBJ2-1; D ambiguous. This CDR3 contains 13 residues. V was clipped by 6 bases and J by 8 bases, with 14 bases between them. The CDR3 DNA is TGTGCCAGCAGCAGCCTAGGAGTCGATGAGCAGTTCTTC. Protein sequence: CASSSLGVDEQFF.

This chain connects TRBV12-3 or TRBV12-4 to TRBJ2-3; TRBD2 might be the D (5 bases). Trimming took 7 bases from V and 2 from J, leaving 10 bases between them. The CDR3 spans 13 residues. The CDR3 DNA reads TGTGCCAGCACCCCCGGGAACACAGATACGCAGTATTTT. It specifies CASTPGNTDTQYF.